One sample yielded the 27 T cell receptor beta chains listed below, sequenced in a study of read filtering for tumor transcriptome and immune sequencing (TCRdb year 2020). Sequenced using an Illumina HiSeq 4000. Starting from 400 to 450 ng RNA, TCR libraries were constructed with the Immunoverse kit using molecular barcoded adaptors that cover the alpha/delta and beta/gamma chains. In TCRdb, the public reads were trimmed at Q25 with fastp and aligned with MiXCR, with productive beta chains retained. Rows merge per CDR3 protein into single entries with the most common DNA and genes. The sample table lists approximately 41,000 distinct CDR3 sequences, roughly 13% of them with a count of one. Of the sample, 30% is held by the ten largest clones. Material for sequencing was a population of CD138-negative cells sorted from bone marrow. Read against the paper, the sample's cell subset or site label means: bone marrow mononuclear cells depleted of CD138+ plasma/myeloma cells by negative magnetic selection. These receptors all come from a donor at least 40 years old with multiple myeloma.

This clonotype was observed many times. This chain connects TRBV28 to TRBJ1-5, with 8 nucleotides matching TRBD1. The CDR3 is 16 residues long. V lost 4 bases to trimming and J lost 0 bases; unmatched junction nucleotides: 5. Germline V lookup: CDR1 MDHEN, CDR2 SYDVKM. CDR3 sequence reads: CASSWGTGYSNQPQHF. CDR3 DNA sequence: TGTGCCAGCAGTTGGGGGACAGGATATAGCAATCAGCCCCAGCATTTT.

This clonotype was found many times. The J gene is TRBJ2-7, the V gene TRBV4-2, with D possibly matching TRBD1 (5 bases). The V gene's germline CDR1 is LGHNA and CDR2 YNFKEQ. Trimming left V 0 bases short and J 3 bases short, with 6 bases between. The CDR3 length is 13 residues. The CDR3 here is CASSQDRDYEQYF. The CDR3 coding sequence is TGTGCCAGCAGCCAAGACAGGGACTACGAGCAGTACTTC.

This clonotype was counted between two and nine times. DNA of the CDR3: TGCAGTGTCGGAGGGGCGGGAGGGCCCTCCTACGAGCAGTACTTC. Protein: CSVGGAGGPSYEQYF. This chain uses TRBV20-1 with TRBJ2-7; 9 nucleotides agree with TRBD2. The V gene end was trimmed by 7 bases and the J gene end by 0 bases; junction bases not matched to a gene: 10. Per germline, CDR1 DFQATT and CDR2 SNEGSKA (reference sequence). The CDR3 has 15 amino acids.

Notes on this clonotype: This may be a read error: a much more frequent sequence differs by one nucleotide. The V gene is TRBV29-1, the J gene TRBJ2-7; D may match TRBD1 or TRBD2 (5 bases each). Germline CDR1 reads SQVTM; CDR2 reads ANQGSEA. The CDR3 loop spans 16 amino acids. The CDR3 is CSVDVSGALGSYEQHF. The CDR3 DNA reads as TGCAGCGTTGATGTATCCGGGGCTCTTGGATCCTACGAGCAGCACTTC.

This clonotype appeared many times. This sequence joins TRBV18 and TRBJ2-7, with D possibly being TRBD1 or TRBD2 (5 bases each). The CDR3 consists of 15 residues. From germline, CDR1 is KGHSH and CDR2 LQKENI. V was shortened by 0 bases and J by 3 bases, with 12 bases between the two germline ends. The CDR3 DNA follows: TGTGCCAGCTCACCACCGGAACGGGGCAGCTACGAGCAGTACTTC. It yields the protein CASSPPERGSYEQYF.

This clonotype has only one observation. J is TRBJ2-3 and V is TRBV2; 15 nucleotides agree with TRBD2. This CDR3 is built from 14 residues. V gave up 6 bases and J gave up 7 bases; unmatched junction bases: 2. Germline V gives CDR1 SNHLY, CDR2 FYNNEI. CDR3 loop: CASRGLAGGNTQYF. CDR3 DNA sequence: TGTGCCAGCAGGGGACTAGCGGGAGGTAATACGCAGTATTTT. The full variable domain, with the rest looked up from reference TRBV2 and TRBJ2-3, is EPEVTQTPSHQVTQMGQEVILRCVPISNHLYFYWYRQILGQKVEFLVSFYNNEISEKSEIFDDQFSVERPDGSNFTLKIRSTKLEDSAMYFCASRGLAGGNTQYFGPGTRLTVL.

With respect to this clonotype: A far larger clone is one nucleotide away, so this likely arose from a read error. V usage is TRBV7-2 and J usage is TRBJ2-7, with D possibly matching TRBD1 (7 bases). From germline, CDR1 is SGHTA and CDR2 FQGNSA. Trimming stripped 5 bases from V and 2 bases from J, with 13 bases between. CDR3 length equals 14 residues. The chain's CDR3 is CASSGGTATYEQYF. CDR3 coding DNA: TGTGCCAGCAGCGGGGGGACAGCGACCTACGAGCAGTACTTC. Based on the CDR3 plus reference TRBV7-2 and TRBJ2-7, the full variable domain is GAGVSQSPSNKVTEKGKDVELRCDPISGHTALYWYRQSLGQGLEFLIYFQGNSAPDKSGLPSDRFSAERTGGSVSTLTIQRTQQEDSAVYLCASSGGTATYEQYFGPGTRLTVT.

This clonotype has a count of ten or more. This chain connects TRBV18 to TRBJ1-2, with D uncertain. Germline assignment: CDR1 KGHSH and CDR2 LQKENI. V gave up 2 bases and J gave up 2 bases, with 6 bases separating them. The CDR3 consists of 13 residues. This CDR3 reads CASSPDGNYGYTF. The CDR3 DNA is TGTGCCAGCTCACCAGACGGAAACTATGGCTACACCTTC.

In its sample, this clonotype was seen many times. J is TRBJ2-7 and V is TRBV20-1, with 9 bases fitting TRBD1. With V trimmed by 4 bases and J by 7 bases, 8 bases remained unmatched. The germline gives CDR1 DFQATT, CDR2 SNEGSKA (reference sequence). CDR3 length: 13 residues. The CDR3 nucleotides are TGCAGTGCTACCAGGGACAGGGCGGGAGAGCAGTACTTC. It translates to CSATRDRAGEQYF.

Remarks on this clonotype: This could be a read error, since a much larger clone is one nucleotide away. As the CDR3 is not closed by the conserved phenylalanine or tryptophan, this likely results from a read error. The CDR3 DNA reads TGTGCCAGCAGTTTAGGGGGGACAGGGCGCAATGAGCAGTTCTCC. Protein: CASSLGGTGRNEQFS. The chain has TRBV28 and TRBJ2-1; 9 nucleotides agree with TRBD1. J was trimmed by 6 bases and V by 2 bases; bases with no gene match: 5. Germline V gene data show CDR1 as MDHEN and CDR2 as SYDVKM. The CDR3 extends over 15 amino acids.

The table lists this clonotype with many counts. The chain combines TRBV20-1 with TRBJ2-1; D unclear. Germline V lookup: CDR1 DFQATT, CDR2 SNEGSKA (reference sequence). The CDR3 sequence is 14 residues long. V dropped 6 bases and J dropped 0 bases, with 12 bases sitting between them. In nucleotides, the CDR3 is TGCAGTGCCCCACTTGGACCCTCCTACAATGAGCAGTTCTTC. Amino acid sequence: CSAPLGPSYNEQFF.

This clonotype was seen repeatedly, ten times or more. V usage is TRBV5-5 and J usage is TRBJ1-6; no reliable D call. The CDR3 covers 16 residues. Germline CDR1 SGHKS, CDR2 YYEKEE (reference sequence). V shed 1 base and J shed 0 bases, with 8 bases lying between them. CDR3 nucleotide sequence: TGTGCCAGCAGCTTGTACGAAAGCTCCTATAATTCACCCCTCCACTTT. Amino acid sequence: CASSLYESSYNSPLHF.

Comment on this clonotype: Since a much larger clone is just one base distant, this may be a read error. CDR3 DNA sequence: TGTGCCAGCAGCCCAGGGGACGCCATATATTTT. Translated: CASSPGDAIYF. The rearrangement uses TRBV7-9 and TRBJ1-3, with D possibly being TRBD1 (6 bases). CDR3 size: 11 residues. V shed 5 bases and J shed 11 bases, with 10 bases lying between them. Germline CDR1 SEHNR, CDR2 FQNEAQ (reference sequence). Based on the CDR3 plus reference TRBV7-9 and TRBJ1-3, the full variable domain is DTGVSQNPRHKITKRGQNVTFRCDPISEHNRLYWYRQTLGQGPEFLTYFQNEAQLEKSRLLSDRFSAERPKGSFSTLEIQRTEQGDSAMYLCASSPGDAIYFGEGSWLTVV.

This clonotype occurred many times. The genes are TRBV30 and TRBJ1-1; a possible D gene is TRBD1 (6 bases). Trimming cost V 2 bases and J 4 bases, with 20 bases left between them. The CDR3 loop spans 16 amino acids. Germline V gene lookup returns CDR1 GTSNPN and CDR2 SVGIG (reference sequence). The CDR3 coding sequence is TGTGCCTGGAGTCCCCGACAGAGGGGGGGGAGCACTGAAGCTTTCTTT. Its translation is CAWSPRQRGGSTEAFF.

A note on this clonotype: A much larger clone lies one base from this, so it may be a read error. This rearrangement joins TRBV20-1 to TRBJ2-5; 9 bases align to TRBD2. CDR3 size: 17 residues. J was trimmed by 9 bases and V by 2 bases; bases with no gene match: 19. Looked up from germline, CDR1 is DFQATT and CDR2 is SNEGSKA (reference sequence). CDR3 in DNA: TGCAGTGCTAGAACCGGGACTAGCATCGAAGGGGGTCAGGCCCAGTACTTC. Protein sequence: CSARTGTSIEGGQAQYF.

As for this clonotype: At one of its ends the junction is not consistent with the germline gene, which may arise from a read error. This chain connects TRBV4-1 to TRBJ2-1, with D possibly being TRBD2 (6 bases). The CDR3 extends over 16 amino acids. The germline V gene has CDR1 MGHRA and CDR2 YSYEKL. CDR3 nucleotides: TGCGCCAGCAGCCTAACGGCGGGGAGCTCCTACAGTGAGCAGTTCTTC. This encodes CASSLTAGSSYSEQFF.

In this sample, this clonotype turned up a few times. The chain combines TRBV29-1 with TRBJ1-1; D is perhaps TRBD1 (6 bases). The CDR3 is 14 amino acids. Germline V CDR1 and CDR2: SQVTM, ANQGSEA. V dropped 4 bases and J dropped 0 bases, with 12 bases sitting between them. The CDR3 spells CSVGQGTMNTEAFF. CDR3 nucleotides: TGCAGCGTTGGGCAGGGGACCATGAACACTGAAGCTTTCTTT.

This clonotype was counted ten times or more. The V call is TRBV19, the J call TRBJ2-7; the D gene is possibly TRBD1 (5 bases). CDR3 size: 14 residues. Germline V lookup: CDR1 LNHDA, CDR2 SQIVND (reference sequence). With 5 bases removed from V and 0 bases from J, the gap between germline ends came to 11 bases. DNA of the CDR3: TGTGCCAGTAGTCTCGGACACCTCTCCTACGAGCAGTACTTC. Translated, it gives CASSLGHLSYEQYF.

This clonotype was recorded many times. The rearrangement uses TRBV28 and TRBJ2-7; D call uncertain. The V and J ends lost 1 base and 0 bases respectively, with 13 bases between them. The V gene's germline CDR1 is MDHEN and CDR2 SYDVKM. The CDR3 is 16 amino acids. For the CDR3, the DNA is TGTGCCAGCAGTTTATTGGGAAGTCGTCCCTCCTACGAGCAGTACTTC. Translated: CASSLLGSRPSYEQYF.

In this sample, this clonotype turned up many times. The genes are TRBV7-9 and TRBJ2-3; no clear D gene. CDR1 and CDR2 from the germline V gene are SEHNR and FQNEAQ (reference sequence). The CDR3 has 12 residues. V gave up 3 bases and J gave up 2 bases, with 3 bases separating them. The CDR3 DNA sequence: TGTGCCAGCAGCTTTGTCACAGATACGCAGTATTTT. Translating it yields CASSFVTDTQYF. Full variable domain (rest looked up from reference TRBV7-9 and TRBJ2-3): DTGVSQNPRHKITKRGQNVTFRCDPISEHNRLYWYRQTLGQGPEFLTYFQNEAQLEKSRLLSDRFSAERPKGSFSTLEIQRTEQGDSAMYLCASSFVTDTQYFGPGTRLTVL.

The V call is TRBV4-3, the J call TRBJ1-1; D ambiguous. From germline, CDR1 is LGHNA and CDR2 YSLEER. The CDR3 is 13 residues long. V was cut by 2 bases and J by 3 bases, with 7 bases left in between. The CDR3, as DNA: TGCGCCAGCAGCCAATCGGCGTACACTGAAGCTTTCTTT. It codes for CASSQSAYTEAFF.

This clonotype was detected ten times or more. The chain combines TRBV29-1 with TRBJ2-2; 9 nucleotides align to TRBD2. The germline V gene has CDR1 SQVTM and CDR2 ANQGSEA. The V gene end was trimmed by 4 bases and the J gene end by 7 bases; junction bases not matched to a gene: 7. The length of the CDR3 is 14 residues. The CDR3 is CSVAVAGVFGELFF. The DNA for the CDR3 is TGCAGCGTTGCAGTAGCGGGAGTTTTCGGGGAGCTGTTTTTT.

Only a few counts were recorded for this clonotype. The chain is built from TRBV30 and TRBJ2-6; D is possibly TRBD1 (6 bases). The germline CDR1 and CDR2 sequences are GTSNPN and SVGIG (reference sequence). The CDR3 runs to 17 residues. V lost 2 bases and J lost 0, with 14 bases in between. The CDR3 sequence is CAWSKDRPSSGANVLTF. CDR3 DNA: TGTGCCTGGAGTAAAGACAGGCCTAGCTCTGGGGCCAACGTCCTGACTTTC. Drawing the rest from reference TRBV30 and TRBJ2-6, the complete variable domain is SQTIHQWPATLVQPVGSPLSLECTVEGTSNPNLYWYRQAAGRGLQLLFYSVGIGQISSEVPQNLSASRPQDRQFILSSKKLLLSDSGFYLCAWSKDRPSSGANVLTFGAGSRLTVL.

This clonotype was seen a handful of times. The genes are TRBV5-1 and TRBJ2-3; TRBD2 agrees at 12 bases. This CDR3 is built from 17 residues. Trimming at V came to 3 bases and at J to 1 base, leaving 6 bases not matched to a gene. In germline, CDR1 is SGHRS, CDR2 YFSETQ. The CDR3, as DNA: TGCGCCAGCAGCTGGCTACTAGCGGGAGGAGGCACAGATACGCAGTATTTT. It codes for CASSWLLAGGGTDTQYF. Complete variable domain (other parts from reference TRBV5-1 and TRBJ2-3): KAGVTQTPRYLIKTRGQQVTLSCSPISGHRSVSWYQQTPGQGLQFLFEYFSETQRNKGNFPGRFSGRQFSNSRSEMNVSTLELGDSALYLCASSWLLAGGGTDTQYFGPGTRLTVL.

This clonotype was picked up many times. The genes are TRBV5-1 and TRBJ2-7; TRBD2 is a possible D gene (6 bases). This CDR3 region has 14 residues. Trimming stripped 0 bases from V and 8 bases from J, with 15 bases between. Germline V gene sequence: CDR1 SGHRS, CDR2 YFSETQ. Here the CDR3 reads CASSLDTGVRKQYF. CDR3 nucleotide sequence: TGCGCCAGCAGCTTGGACACGGGAGTACGAAAGCAGTACTTC. Drawing the rest from reference TRBV5-1 and TRBJ2-7, the complete variable domain is KAGVTQTPRYLIKTRGQQVTLSCSPISGHRSVSWYQQTPGQGLQFLFEYFSETQRNKGNFPGRFSGRQFSNSRSEMNVSTLELGDSALYLCASSLDTGVRKQYFGPGTRLTVT.

This clonotype was picked up many times. The chain employs TRBV7-9 and TRBJ2-1, with TRBD2 matching 11 bases. The V segment lost 7 bases and the J segment 5 bases; nucleotides outside the gene matches: 13. The germline gives CDR1 SEHNR, CDR2 FQNEAQ (reference sequence). The CDR3 loop spans 17 amino acids. The CDR3 spells CASNSRPGLADHNEQFF. CDR3 nucleotides: TGTGCCAGCAACTCGAGGCCGGGACTAGCGGATCACAATGAGCAGTTCTTC.

As for this clonotype: A much larger clone lies one base from this, so it may be a read error. The J gene is TRBJ2-3, the V gene TRBV7-7; the D gene could be TRBD1 or TRBD2 (5 bases each). The CDR3 runs to 13 residues. The germline V gene encodes CDR1 SSHAT and CDR2 FNYEAQ (reference sequence). The CDR3 sequence: CASCRDAGDTQYF. The CDR3 nucleotides read TGTGCTAGCTGCCGGGACGCTGGAGATACGCAGTATTTT.